This entry lists 27 T cell receptor beta chains sequenced from one sample in a study of blood T cell repertoires in COVID-19. Libraries were prepared by immunoSEQ multiplex PCR; TCRdb keeps only in-frame clonotypes and omits some of them. In the table there are 48,000 or so clones, 85% to 90% of which are singletons. Sequences were obtained from peripheral blood. These receptors were taken from a woman older than 75 with COVID-19, enrolled during active disease.

V gene TRBV29-1 combines with J gene TRBJ2-5; 11 nucleotides align to TRBD1. Germline V lookup: CDR1 SQVTM, CDR2 ANQGSEA. With V trimmed by 0 bases and J by 6 bases, 9 bases remained unmatched. The CDR3 spans 16 residues. The CDR3 coding sequence is TGCAGCGTTGAAGATCGTAGGACAGGGGGCACGCAGACCCAGTACTTC. Translation gives CSVEDRRTGGTQTQYF.

This chain connects TRBV5-1 to TRBJ1-2; TRBD1 aligns across 7 bases. Germline V gives CDR1 SGHRS, CDR2 YFSETQ. Losses at the gene ends were 3 bases for V and 0 bases for J; bases not matched to a gene: 2. This CDR3 contains 14 residues. The CDR3 reads CASSSGGANYGYTF. CDR3 nucleotide sequence: TGCGCCAGCAGCTCAGGGGGAGCTAACTATGGCTACACCTTC.

The V gene is TRBV7-6, the J gene TRBJ2-2, with D maybe TRBD2 (5 bases). The CDR3 spans 16 residues. V shed 1 base and J shed 7 bases, with 16 bases lying between them. Germline loops: CDR1 SGHVS, CDR2 FNYEAQ. In nucleotides, the CDR3 is TGTGCCAGCAGCTTAGTCTCTCGCGTGGGGAGCGGGGAGCTGTTTTTT. Its protein is CASSLVSRVGSGELFF.

Ten or more counts support this clone. The V call is TRBV7-6, the J call TRBJ1-5; unclear D gene. This CDR3 is built from 13 residues. In germline, CDR1 is SGHVS, CDR2 FNYEAQ. The V and J ends lost 1 base and 6 bases respectively, with 7 bases between them. CDR3 DNA sequence: TGTGCCAGCAGCTTAGATCCGGTTCAGCCCCAGCATTTT. Encoded protein: CASSLDPVQPQHF.

The chain joins TRBV20-1 to TRBJ2-1; perhaps TRBD2 as D (5 bases). The germline CDR1 and CDR2 sequences are DFQATT and SNEGSKA (reference sequence). The CDR3 spans 11 residues. V lost 2 bases, J lost 12 bases, and 11 bases lay in between. The CDR3 is CSARPEEVQFF. CDR3 in DNA: TGCAGTGCTAGACCCGAGGAGGTGCAGTTCTTC.

This chain's CDR3 is CASSTGQGVTEAFF. The CDR3 region has the DNA TGTGCCAGCAGCACGGGACAGGGTGTCACTGAAGCTTTCTTT. V gene TRBV5-4 combines with J gene TRBJ1-1; 9 nucleotides agree with TRBD1. The trim removed 4 bases at V and 4 bases at J, leaving 5 bases unmatched. The CDR3 consists of 14 residues. Germline assignment: CDR1 SGHNT and CDR2 YYREEE (reference sequence). The whole variable domain, filled in from reference TRBV5-4 and TRBJ1-1, reads ETGVTQSPTHLIKTRGQQVTLRCSSQSGHNTVSWYQQALGQGPQFIFQYYREEENGRGNFPPRFSGLQFPNYSSELNVNALELDDSALYLCASSTGQGVTEAFFGQGTRLTVV.

This chain connects TRBV29-1 to TRBJ1-2; 9 nucleotides line up with TRBD1. The CDR3 contains 12 residues. V dropped 6 bases and J dropped 7; count of bases not matched to a gene: 6. Germline V gene sequence: CDR1 SQVTM, CDR2 ANQGSEA. The CDR3 protein is CSVSRDRVGYTF. CDR3 DNA: TGCAGCGTGTCCCGGGACAGGGTTGGCTACACCTTC.

V is TRBV19 and J is TRBJ1-5; D unclear. With 1 base removed from V and 0 bases from J, the gap between germline ends came to 7 bases. The CDR3 loop spans 15 amino acids. Germline loops: CDR1 LNHDA, CDR2 SQIVND (reference sequence). The CDR3: CASSIAAGSNQPQHF. The CDR3 coding sequence is TGTGCCAGTAGTATAGCGGCAGGTAGCAATCAGCCCCAGCATTTT.

The V gene is TRBV9, the J gene TRBJ2-2; 9 bases line up with TRBD2. Germline V gene lookup returns CDR1 SGDLS and CDR2 YYNGEE. The CDR3 loop spans 16 amino acids. V was pared by 0 bases and J by 4 bases, with 4 bases of the junction left unmatched. CDR3 residues: CASSVVGTSPTGELFF. The CDR3 DNA follows: TGTGCCAGCAGCGTAGTTGGGACTAGCCCCACCGGGGAGCTGTTTTTT.

In its sample, this clone was seen a few times. CDR3: CASSIVRGSRAEAFF. The CDR3 region has the DNA TGTGCCAGTAGTATAGTTAGGGGGTCGCGCGCGGAAGCTTTCTTT. The chain employs TRBV19 and TRBJ1-1; a possible D gene is TRBD1 (6 bases). V lost 1 base and J 8 bases, leaving 17 bases between the germline ends. There are 15 residues in the CDR3. CDR1 LNHDA and CDR2 SQIVND come from the germline V gene (reference sequence).

In DNA form, the CDR3 reads TGTGCCAGCAGCTCGGGACAGCTCAATGAGCAGTTCTTC. This translates into CASSSGQLNEQFF. J is TRBJ2-1 and V is TRBV11-2; 7 bases align to TRBD1. CDR3 length: 13 residues. Germline assignment: CDR1 SGHAT and CDR2 FQNNGV. Trimming at V came to 4 bases and at J to 6 bases, leaving 3 bases not matched to a gene.

The rearrangement joins TRBV11-1 to TRBJ1-2, with 9 bases lining up with TRBD1. Losses at the gene ends were 4 bases for V and 7 bases for J; bases not matched to a gene: 7. Germline lookup yields CDR1 SGHAT and CDR2 FQDESV (reference sequence). The CDR3 extends over 14 amino acids. The CDR3 reads CASSSLGTGLGYTF. CDR3 nucleotide sequence: TGTGCCAGCAGCTCTCTTGGGACAGGGCTTGGCTACACCTTC.

This sequence joins TRBV30 and TRBJ2-5, with 11 bases fitting TRBD2. Germline V gene lookup returns CDR1 GTSNPN and CDR2 SVGIG (reference sequence). The trim removed 2 bases at V and 4 bases at J, leaving 6 bases unmatched. The CDR3 is 15 residues long. The CDR3 DNA reads TGTGCCTGGAGTAAGACTAGCGGGGTCAGAGAGACCCAGTACTTC. Translated: CAWSKTSGVRETQYF.

J is TRBJ2-2 and V is TRBV27; 7 bases agree with TRBD2. Trimming took 0 bases from V and 3 from J; bases not matched to a gene: 7. Germline-derived CDR1 and CDR2 are MNHEY and SMNVEV (reference sequence). The CDR3 totals 17 residues. The CDR3 region is CASSLSGGRGDTGELFF. The CDR3 region has the DNA TGTGCCAGCAGTTTATCCGGCGGGAGAGGCGACACCGGGGAGCTGTTTTTT.

The chain joins TRBV7-8 to TRBJ2-1; 8 bases line up with TRBD2. Germline lookup yields CDR1 SGHVS and CDR2 FQNEAQ. This CDR3 comprises 16 residues. V shed 7 bases, J shed 2 bases, and the junction held 10 bases outside the gene matches. As DNA, the CDR3 is TGTGCCAGCAACCGCGGGGGGCAGACCGCCTACAATGAGCAGTTCTTC. This encodes CASNRGGQTAYNEQFF.

The chain links TRBV7-6 to TRBJ2-7; D perhaps matches TRBD2 (6 bases). V shed 1 base and J shed 5 bases, with 12 bases lying between them. Looked up from germline, CDR1 is SGHVS and CDR2 is FNYEAQ. The CDR3 length is 14 residues. Here the CDR3 reads CASSLGVGGHEQYF. The CDR3 nucleotides are TGTGCCAGCAGCTTAGGGGTCGGGGGTCACGAGCAGTACTTC.

This chain links TRBV9 with TRBJ1-1, with 11 bases aligning to TRBD1. J lost 4 bases, V lost 3 bases, and 11 bases had no gene match. Germline V gene sequence: CDR1 SGDLS, CDR2 YYNGEE. The CDR3 covers 17 residues. CDR3 nucleotides: TGTGCCAGCAGCGGCCTAAGGACAGGGGGCTTCGGCACTGAAGCTTTCTTT. Translation gives CASSGLRTGGFGTEAFF.

The chain carries TRBV7-8 and TRBJ2-5; D might be TRBD2 (6 bases). The CDR3 contains 16 residues. Looked up from germline, CDR1 is SGHVS and CDR2 is FQNEAQ. V shed 0 bases and J shed 2 bases, with 13 bases lying between them. CDR3 nucleotide sequence: TGTGCCAGCAGCTTAGCTTACACTAGCATACAAGAGACCCAGTACTTC. Its protein is CASSLAYTSIQETQYF. Full variable domain (outside the CDR3, taken from reference TRBV7-8 and TRBJ2-5): GAGVSQSPRYKVAKRGQDVALRCDPISGHVSLFWYQQALGQGPEFLTYFQNEAQLDKSGLPSDRFFAERPEGSVSTLKIQRTQQEDSAVYLCASSLAYTSIQETQYFGPGTRLLVL.

This clone has just a few counts. The chain carries TRBV19 and TRBJ1-6; TRBD1 might be the D (6 bases). Per the germline V gene, CDR1 is LNHDA and CDR2 is SQIVND (reference sequence). This CDR3 spans 16 amino acids. V was shortened by 5 bases and J by 7 bases, with 18 bases between the two germline ends. The CDR3 loop is CASSRVQGRMNSPLHF. Here the CDR3 DNA reads TGTGCCAGTAGTCGGGTACAGGGAAGGATGAATTCACCCCTCCACTTT.

The chain combines TRBV4-2 with TRBJ2-7; possible D gene TRBD1, 5 bases. Germline V gene lookup returns CDR1 LGHNA and CDR2 YNFKEQ. V lost 0 bases and J 6 bases, leaving 12 bases between the germline ends. CDR3 length equals 14 residues. The CDR3 region is CASSQDETVLEQYF. The CDR3 coding sequence is TGTGCCAGCAGCCAAGATGAGACAGTGCTCGAGCAGTACTTC.

The J gene is TRBJ1-3, the V gene TRBV28, with 8 bases identical to TRBD1. J was trimmed by 5 bases and V by 6 bases; bases with no gene match: 12. The CDR3 is 16 residues long. Germline lookup yields CDR1 MDHEN and CDR2 SYDVKM. CDR3 nucleotides: TGTGCCAGCAGCCCCCCGACAGGGGTCAAAAGAAACACCATATATTTT. Its protein is CASSPPTGVKRNTIYF.

The chain links TRBV5-6 to TRBJ1-1; D is uncertain. Trimming cost V 5 bases and J 0 bases, with 5 bases left between them. The CDR3 is 12 amino acids. Germline V gives CDR1 SGHDT, CDR2 YYEEEE. The CDR3: CASRFMNTEAFF. The CDR3 DNA sequence: TGTGCCAGCAGATTTATGAACACTGAAGCTTTCTTT.

This rearrangement joins TRBV19 to TRBJ2-1, with 8 bases that match TRBD2. CDR3 length: 15 amino acids. Germline V CDR1 and CDR2: LNHDA, SQIVND (reference sequence). The ends lost 4 bases at V and 8 bases at J; junction bases unmatched: 10. The CDR3, as DNA: TGTGCCAGTAGTACCCTAGCGGGCCCCAAGGATGAGCAGTTCTTC. This encodes CASSTLAGPKDEQFF. The whole variable domain, filled in from reference TRBV19 and TRBJ2-1, reads DGGITQSPKYLFRKEGQNVTLSCEQNLNHDAMYWYRQDPGQGLRLIYYSQIVNDFQKGDIAEGYSVSREKKESFPLTVTSAQKNPTAFYLCASSTLAGPKDEQFFGPGTRLTVL.

The chain combines TRBV3-1 (or the pseudogene TRBV3-2) with TRBJ1-2, with TRBD1 matching over 8 bases. V lost 5 bases, J lost 13 bases, and 18 bases stayed unmatched. The CDR3 has 15 amino acids. The germline V gene has CDR1 LGHDT and CDR2 YNNKEL (reference sequence). CDR3 bases: TGTGCCAGCAGCTTCCCCCGGTCAGGGGGCCCTCTCCTCACCTTC. Encoded protein: CASSFPRSGGPLLTF.

The gene calls are TRBV18 and TRBJ1-1; 7 bases map to TRBD1. CDR1 is KGHSH and CDR2 is LQKENI in the germline V gene. V shed 0 bases, J shed 5 bases, and the junction held 3 bases outside the gene matches. The CDR3 loop spans 14 amino acids. The CDR3 region has the DNA TGTGCCAGCTCACCACCCAGGGGGTATACTGAAGCTTTCTTT. It specifies CASSPPRGYTEAFF.

Concerning this clone itself: This same CDR3 is encoded by further DNA sequences in the sample. The gene calls are TRBV19 and TRBJ1-5; D is undetermined. This CDR3 has 12 amino acids. Germline values: CDR1 LNHDA, CDR2 SQIVND (reference sequence). V was shortened by 2 bases and J by 3 bases, with 2 bases between the two germline ends. The CDR3 loop is CASSILNQPQHF. CDR3 sequence (DNA): TGTGCCAGTAGTATACTCAATCAGCCCCAGCATTTT.

The chain employs TRBV6-5 and TRBJ2-5; 11 nucleotides align to TRBD1. The V gene end was trimmed by 7 bases and the J gene end by 4 bases; junction bases not matched to a gene: 8. Germline V lookup: CDR1 MNHEY, CDR2 SVGAGI. This CDR3 has 15 residues. DNA of the CDR3: TGTGCCAGCACCTTAGGACAGGGGGCAGGAGAGACCCAGTACTTC. Its translation is CASTLGQGAGETQYF.